The next 10 T cell receptor beta chains were all read from a single sample in a study of T cell responses to AZD1222 COVID-19 vaccine (TCRdb year 2021). Library creation used the immunoSEQ multiplex PCR assay. The clones in this table, taken by TCRdb from immuneACCESS, are in-frame only. Not every clone is retained; where verified, under half of the shortfall comes from an unresolved V gene, and the cause of the rest is unknown. The sample data list approximately 79,000 clones, and under 90% of these were observed just once. The top ten clones comprise roughly 1.3% of the sample. Explained via the paper, the time point label denotes: about 28 days (+/-7) after the second vaccine dose. The input for sequencing was peripheral blood, taken 28 days after the second AZD1222 dose. These receptors were obtained from an adult who received the AZD1222 COVID-19 vaccine.

This clone came up a few times. V and J are TRBV28 and TRBJ1-4; a possible D gene is TRBD1 (5 bases). Germline V gives CDR1 MDHEN, CDR2 SYDVKM. CDR3 size: 17 residues. Trimming cost V 2 bases and J 8 bases, with 21 bases left between them. The CDR3 DNA reads TGTGCCAGCAGTTTAGACAGACTACCACTTATTGGGGAAAAACTGTTTTTT. Its translation is CASSLDRLPLIGEKLFF. The complete variable domain, with remaining parts taken from reference TRBV28 and TRBJ1-4, reads DVKVTQSSRYLVKRTGEKVFLECVQDMDHENMFWYRQDPGLGLRLIYFSYDVKMKEKGDIPEGYSVSREKKERFSLILESASTNQTSMYLCASSLDRLPLIGEKLFFGSGTQLSVL.

The chain combines TRBV7-2 with TRBJ1-2; D may be TRBD1 (5 bases). Germline values: CDR1 SGHTA, CDR2 FQGNSA. There are 12 residues in the CDR3. Between the trimmed V and J ends, which lost 5 bases and 4 bases, there was a span of 8 bases. This CDR3 reads CASSLDIYGYTF. In DNA, the CDR3 is TGTGCCAGCAGCCTGGACATCTATGGCTACACCTTC.

The rearrangement uses TRBV5-1 and TRBJ2-2; D is uncertain. This CDR3 is 13 amino acids long. Trimming left V 2 bases short and J 4 bases short, with 6 bases between. CDR1 is SGHRS, CDR2 YFSETQ, per germline. CDR3 nucleotide sequence: TGCGCCAGCAGCTTAGTTCCCACCGGGGAGCTGTTTTTT. Translation gives CASSLVPTGELFF.

The chain uses TRBV27 and TRBJ1-2; D is ambiguous. V lost 8 bases to trimming and J lost 0 bases, with 13 bases between them. This CDR3 has 14 amino acids. The germline CDR1 and CDR2 sequences are MNHEY and SMNVEV (reference sequence). The CDR3 sequence: CASGPDVANYGYTF. CDR3 sequence (DNA): TGTGCCAGCGGACCGGACGTAGCTAACTATGGCTACACCTTC.

The J gene is TRBJ2-3, the V gene TRBV27, with D tentatively TRBD2 (5 bases). Trimming removed 5 bases at V and 4 bases at J, with 16 bases between. The CDR3 totals 15 residues. The germline V gene has CDR1 MNHEY and CDR2 SMNVEV (reference sequence). The CDR3 DNA reads TGTGCCAGCAGTGGCTCGGGAAGGCGAGCAGATACGCAGTATTTT. Its protein product is CASSGSGRRADTQYF.

This chain links TRBV24-1 with TRBJ2-3; D not certain. Trimming pared 3 bases from V and 0 bases from J, leaving 9 bases between. Germline V gene sequence: CDR1 KGHDR, CDR2 SFDVKD. This CDR3 spans 15 amino acids. DNA for the CDR3: TGTGCCACCAGTGATAGAAAGGTTAGCACAGATACGCAGTATTTT. It is translated as CATSDRKVSTDTQYF.

This clone has a single count. J is TRBJ2-3 and V is TRBV9; TRBD2 aligns across 12 bases. V shed 9 bases, J shed 4 bases, and the junction held 6 bases outside the gene matches. Germline values: CDR1 SGDLS, CDR2 YYNGEE. The CDR3 sequence is 14 residues long. DNA of the CDR3: TGTGCCACCTCTAGCGGGAGGGGGTCAGATACGCAGTATTTT. Translation gives CATSSGRGSDTQYF.

V gene TRBV7-8 combines with J gene TRBJ2-1; D might be TRBD2 (6 bases). The CDR3 has 15 residues. V shed 1 base and J shed 4 bases, with 11 bases lying between them. The germline CDR1 and CDR2 sequences are SGHVS and FQNEAQ. This CDR3 reads CASSLESGVYNEQFF. CDR3 DNA: TGTGCCAGCAGCTTAGAATCGGGAGTATACAATGAGCAGTTCTTC.

The chain has TRBV5-6 and TRBJ2-7; D is uncertain. Germline V gene lookup returns CDR1 SGHDT and CDR2 YYEEEE. The CDR3 contains 15 residues. Trimming shortened V by 2 bases and J by 0 bases, and 12 bases separated the two germline ends. In nucleotides, the CDR3 is TGTGCCAGCAGCTTTTCCCCCCTTAGCTCCTACGAGCAGTACTTC. It codes for CASSFSPLSSYEQYF.

The count of this clone is one. The chain is built from TRBV28 and TRBJ1-1; D is ambiguous. Germline V CDR1 and CDR2: MDHEN, SYDVKM. Trimming pared 2 bases from V and 8 bases from J, leaving 18 bases between. This CDR3 comprises 15 residues. The CDR3 reads CASSLRGSSTQEAFF. CDR3 DNA sequence: TGTGCCAGCAGTTTACGGGGATCTTCGACGCAAGAAGCTTTCTTT.